The T cell receptor (beta chain) under discussion was sequenced for a study of T cells in localized non-small cell lung cancer. Notes on the study in general: The highest T cell clonality was in uninvolved adjacent lung, above tumor. Heterogeneity within the tumor remains possible, as just one region underwent sequencing. In adjacent lung, a median around 50 of the top 100 tumor clones were found.

Measured with immunoSEQ multiplex PCR; TCRdb has only the in-frame clones, and not every one. This table has about 53,000 clones, approximately 83% appearing once. Trimming removed 3 bases from V and 6 bases from J, with 12 bases in between. The CDR3 spans 13 residues. Looked up from germline, CDR1 is KGHSH and CDR2 is LQKENI. Details on this clone: What it binds is unknown.

The source is a man aged 40-75 years with stage III lung adenocarcinoma. The material was peripheral blood mononuclear cells, obtained before any cancer treatment. The chain combines TRBV18 with TRBJ2-7; D is possibly TRBD1 (5 bases). The CDR3 spells CASSPTFQGEQYF. DNA for the CDR3: TGTGCCAGCTCACCTACGTTTCAGGGCGAGCAGTACTTC.